Below, one T cell receptor beta chain is given with its context. The antigen is undetermined. The CDR3 consists of 13 residues. Looked up from germline, CDR1 is SQVTM and CDR2 is ANQGSEA. Trimming removed 3 bases at V and 4 bases at J, with 10 bases between. This entry belongs to a study of cytomegalovirus exposure and HLA in healthy donors. Broader study findings: About 87% or about 30% of the time was how often most TCR beta V segments were productive, according to an earlier analysis. There were 150 to 200 TCR beta chains listed as cytomegalovirus-associated. Rare TCR sequences predominated, though certain public TCRs were found in many donors. TCR beta V- and J-gene trimming was later associated with a missense DCLRE1C variant.

The PCR had 60 Vbeta and 13 Jbeta primers. The protocol was immunoSEQ multiplex PCR, while the TCRdb copy is restricted to in-frame clones and leaves out a portion. The table has approximately 180,000 clones, around nine tenths seen once. The sequence came from a woman in her late teens or twenties in good health and CMV-seronegative. V usage is TRBV29-1 and J usage is TRBJ2-1; no reliable D call. Sequencing was performed on PBMCs. The CDR3 coding sequence is TGCAGCGTTGAGAGTCAGGATTACAATGAGCAGTTCTTC. This translates into CSVESQDYNEQFF.